These T cell receptor beta chains were read from a single sample in a study of T-cell memory formation after mild COVID-19. From the 5' RACE reads, TCRdb called clonotypes with MiXCR, one entry per CDR3 protein. Seen here are around 250,000 distinct CDR3 sequences, over 9% observed once, and the top ten hold roughly a fifth. Sequencing used PBMCs or a T cell subset sorted from them (not recorded which). The receptors were sampled from a man in his late teens or twenties who had mild COVID-19 (a few samples of this study predate the infection). Cell type and time point are not known. The conserved cysteine and the conserved F or W are not part of the CDR3 here. The D gene is left open where the match is weak. Size is omitted from some rows. Given values are once, few, many or a class for expanded clones.

j_call: TRBJ1-5; d_call: .; clone_size: .; cdr3_length: 12; v_call: TRBV20-1; cdr3_aa: SAYGGVPLQPQH
j_call: TRBJ2-5; d_call: .; clone_size: few; cdr3_length: 12; v_call: TRBV10-3; cdr3_aa: AISGGGLTETQY
j_call: TRBJ2-6; d_call: TRBD1; clone_size: .; cdr3_length: 14; v_call: TRBV20-1; cdr3_aa: SATGTGISGANVLT
j_call: TRBJ2-5; d_call: .; clone_size: few; cdr3_length: 10; v_call: TRBV30; cdr3_aa: AWRGLGIDQY
j_call: TRBJ2-2; d_call: .; clone_size: many; cdr3_length: 12; v_call: TRBV5-1; cdr3_aa: ASSLAVGFGELF
j_call: TRBJ2-2; d_call: .; clone_size: .; cdr3_length: 9; v_call: TRBV29-1; cdr3_aa: SGGNTGELF
j_call: TRBJ2-3; d_call: .; clone_size: few; cdr3_length: 9; v_call: TRBV19; cdr3_aa: ASIWGDTQY
j_call: TRBJ2-1; d_call: .; clone_size: few; cdr3_length: 11; v_call: TRBV19; cdr3_aa: ASSIGSGNEQF
j_call: TRBJ1-2; d_call: .; clone_size: few; cdr3_length: 11; v_call: TRBV7-6; cdr3_aa: ASSLDPGNGYT
j_call: TRBJ2-3; d_call: .; clone_size: .; cdr3_length: 17; v_call: TRBV7-8; cdr3_aa: ASSFPGTPRTVSTDTQY
j_call: TRBJ2-7; d_call: TRBD1; clone_size: many; cdr3_length: 12; v_call: TRBV12-3/TRBV12-4; cdr3_aa: ASSFGDRHYEQY
j_call: TRBJ2-5; d_call: .; clone_size: .; cdr3_length: 13; v_call: TRBV4-2; cdr3_aa: ASSQSRTPGETQY
j_call: TRBJ2-4; d_call: .; clone_size: few; cdr3_length: 12; v_call: TRBV20-1; cdr3_aa: SARDRIAKNIQY
j_call: TRBJ2-1; d_call: TRBD2; clone_size: .; cdr3_length: 10; v_call: TRBV5-1; cdr3_aa: ASKERGNEQF
j_call: TRBJ1-5; d_call: .; clone_size: .; cdr3_length: 13; v_call: TRBV4-1; cdr3_aa: ASSQTGRFNQPQH
j_call: TRBJ2-3; d_call: .; clone_size: few; cdr3_length: 13; v_call: TRBV18; cdr3_aa: ASSPRGAGTDTQY
j_call: TRBJ2-2; d_call: TRBD1; clone_size: few; cdr3_length: 14; v_call: TRBV6-6; cdr3_aa: ASSFTGGAFPGELF
j_call: TRBJ1-1; d_call: .; clone_size: .; cdr3_length: 17; v_call: TRBV24-1; cdr3_aa: ATSDLGEEDSVGLTEAF
j_call: TRBJ2-5; d_call: .; clone_size: few; cdr3_length: 11; v_call: TRBV20-1; cdr3_aa: SARDPNQETQY
j_call: TRBJ1-2; d_call: .; clone_size: .; cdr3_length: 11; v_call: TRBV12-3/TRBV12-4; cdr3_aa: ASSFGRTYGYT
j_call: TRBJ1-6; d_call: .; clone_size: .; cdr3_length: 13; v_call: TRBV29-1; cdr3_aa: SVVGGLGGNSPLH
j_call: TRBJ2-2; d_call: .; clone_size: .; cdr3_length: 15; v_call: TRBV4-1; cdr3_aa: ASSHSWPQSYTGELF
j_call: TRBJ2-1; d_call: .; clone_size: few; cdr3_length: 12; v_call: TRBV20-1; cdr3_aa: SASGTWTYNEQF
j_call: TRBJ2-5; d_call: .; clone_size: few; cdr3_length: 13; v_call: TRBV7-2; cdr3_aa: ASSPWRAQQETQY
j_call: TRBJ1-6; d_call: .; clone_size: few; cdr3_length: 15; v_call: TRBV12-3/TRBV12-4; cdr3_aa: ASGGPSSIRYNSPLH
j_call: TRBJ2-5; d_call: .; clone_size: .; cdr3_length: 9; v_call: TRBV6-1; cdr3_aa: ASSPKLTQY